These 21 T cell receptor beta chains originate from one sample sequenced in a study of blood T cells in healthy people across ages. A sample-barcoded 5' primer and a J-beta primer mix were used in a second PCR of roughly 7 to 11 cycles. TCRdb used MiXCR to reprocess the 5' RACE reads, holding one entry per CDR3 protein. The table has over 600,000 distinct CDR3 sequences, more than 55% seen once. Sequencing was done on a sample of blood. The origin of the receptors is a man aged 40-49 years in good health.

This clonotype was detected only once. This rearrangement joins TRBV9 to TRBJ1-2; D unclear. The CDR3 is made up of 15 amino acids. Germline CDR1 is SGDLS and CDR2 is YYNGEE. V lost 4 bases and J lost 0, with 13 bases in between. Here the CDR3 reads CASSPRAGANYGYTF. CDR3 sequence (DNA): TGTGCCAGCAGCCCCCGAGCGGGAGCTAACTATGGCTACACCTTC. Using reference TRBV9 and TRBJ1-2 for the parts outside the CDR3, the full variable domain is DSGVTQTPKHLITATGQRVTLRCSPRSGDLSVYWYQQSLDQGLQFLIQYYNGEERAKGNILERFSAQQFPDLHSELNLSSLELGDSALYFCASSPRAGANYGYTFGSGTRLTVV.

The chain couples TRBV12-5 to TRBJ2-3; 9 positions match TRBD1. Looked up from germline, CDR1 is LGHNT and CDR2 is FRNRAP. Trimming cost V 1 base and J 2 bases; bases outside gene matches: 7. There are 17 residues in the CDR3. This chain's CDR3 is CASGLALQGAATDTQYF. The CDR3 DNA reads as TGTGCTAGTGGTTTGGCGCTACAGGGGGCAGCCACAGATACGCAGTATTTT. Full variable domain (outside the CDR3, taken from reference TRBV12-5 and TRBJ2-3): DARVTQTPRHKVTEMGQEVTMRCQPILGHNTVFWYRQTMMQGLELLAYFRNRAPLDDSGMPKDRFSAEMPDATLATLKIQPSEPRDSAVYFCASGLALQGAATDTQYFGPGTRLTVL.

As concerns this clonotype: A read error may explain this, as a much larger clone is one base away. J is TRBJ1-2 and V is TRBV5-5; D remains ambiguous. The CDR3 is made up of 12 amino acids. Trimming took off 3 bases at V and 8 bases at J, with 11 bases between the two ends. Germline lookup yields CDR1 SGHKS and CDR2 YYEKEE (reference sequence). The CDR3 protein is CASSSDGLGYTF. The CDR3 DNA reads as TGTGCCAGCAGCTCTGACGGACTCGGCTACACCTTC.

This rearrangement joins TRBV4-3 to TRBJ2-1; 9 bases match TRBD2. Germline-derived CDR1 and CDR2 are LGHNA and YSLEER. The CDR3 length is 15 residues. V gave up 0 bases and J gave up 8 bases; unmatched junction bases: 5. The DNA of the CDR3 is TGCGCCAGCAGCCAAGATAAGCTAGCGGGATATGAGCAGTTCTTC. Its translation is CASSQDKLAGYEQFF.

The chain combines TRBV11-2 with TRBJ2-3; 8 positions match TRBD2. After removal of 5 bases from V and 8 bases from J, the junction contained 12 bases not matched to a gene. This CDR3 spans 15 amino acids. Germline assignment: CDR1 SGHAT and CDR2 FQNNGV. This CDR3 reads CASSPRTIGRGTQYF. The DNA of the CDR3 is TGTGCCAGCAGCCCAAGGACTATCGGGAGGGGTACGCAGTATTTT.

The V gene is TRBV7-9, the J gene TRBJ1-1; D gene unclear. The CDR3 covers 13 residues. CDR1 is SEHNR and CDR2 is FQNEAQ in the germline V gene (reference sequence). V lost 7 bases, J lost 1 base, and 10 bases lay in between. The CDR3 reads CASNSSQNTEAFF. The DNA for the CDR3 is TGTGCCAGCAACTCCTCACAGAACACTGAAGCTTTCTTT.

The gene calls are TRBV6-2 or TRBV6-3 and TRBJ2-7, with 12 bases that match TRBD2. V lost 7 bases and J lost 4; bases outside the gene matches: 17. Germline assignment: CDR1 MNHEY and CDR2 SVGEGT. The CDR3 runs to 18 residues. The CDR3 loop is CASTTDRAGLAGIYEQYF. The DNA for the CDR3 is TGTGCCAGCACCACAGACAGGGCTGGACTAGCGGGGATTTACGAGCAGTACTTC.

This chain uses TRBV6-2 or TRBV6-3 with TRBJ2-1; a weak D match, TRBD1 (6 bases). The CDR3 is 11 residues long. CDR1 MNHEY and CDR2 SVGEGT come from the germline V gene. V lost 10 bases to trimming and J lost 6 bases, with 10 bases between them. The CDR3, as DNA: TGTGCCAACAGGGATCTCAATGAGCAGTTCTTC. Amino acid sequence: CANRDLNEQFF.

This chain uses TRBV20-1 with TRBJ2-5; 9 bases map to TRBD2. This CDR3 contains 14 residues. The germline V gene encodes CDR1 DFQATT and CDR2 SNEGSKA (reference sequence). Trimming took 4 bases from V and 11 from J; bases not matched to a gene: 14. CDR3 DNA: TGCAGTGCTAAGTGGGTAGCGGGAGCTGTTGAGCAGTACTTC. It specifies CSAKWVAGAVEQYF.

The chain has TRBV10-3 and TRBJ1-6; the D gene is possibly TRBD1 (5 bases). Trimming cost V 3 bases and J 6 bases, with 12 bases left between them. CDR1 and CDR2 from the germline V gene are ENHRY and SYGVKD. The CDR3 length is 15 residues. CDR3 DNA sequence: TGTGCCATCAGTGAAGGTGACAGCAGTAATTCACCCCTCCACTTT. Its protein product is CAISEGDSSNSPLHF.

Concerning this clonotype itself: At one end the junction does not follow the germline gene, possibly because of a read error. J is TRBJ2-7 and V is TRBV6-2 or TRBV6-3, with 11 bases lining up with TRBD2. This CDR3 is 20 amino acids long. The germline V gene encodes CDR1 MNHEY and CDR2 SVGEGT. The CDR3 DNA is TGTGCCAGCAGTGGACTCTGGGCGGGACTAGCGGACCCACCATCCTATGAGCAGTACTTC. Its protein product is CASSGLWAGLADPPSYEQYF.

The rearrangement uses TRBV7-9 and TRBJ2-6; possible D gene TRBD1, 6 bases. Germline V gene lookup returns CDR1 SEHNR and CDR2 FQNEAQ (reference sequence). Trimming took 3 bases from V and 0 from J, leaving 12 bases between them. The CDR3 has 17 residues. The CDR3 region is CASSLARTASGANVLTF. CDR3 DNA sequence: TGTGCCAGCAGCTTGGCGAGGACAGCCTCTGGGGCCAACGTCCTGACTTTC.

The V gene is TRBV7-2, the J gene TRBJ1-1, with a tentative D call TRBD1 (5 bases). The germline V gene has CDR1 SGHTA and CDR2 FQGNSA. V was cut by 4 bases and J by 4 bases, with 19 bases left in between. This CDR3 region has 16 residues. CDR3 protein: CASSSPHRQGGTEAFF. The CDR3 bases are TGTGCCAGCAGCTCGCCCCATCGTCAGGGTGGCACTGAAGCTTTCTTT.

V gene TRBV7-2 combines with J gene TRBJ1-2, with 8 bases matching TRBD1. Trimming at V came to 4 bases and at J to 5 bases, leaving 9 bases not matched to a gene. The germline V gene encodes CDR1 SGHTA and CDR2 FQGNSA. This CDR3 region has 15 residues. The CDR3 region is CASSSSTGGKYGYTF. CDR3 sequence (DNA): TGTGCCAGCAGCTCCAGTACAGGGGGGAAATATGGCTACACCTTC.

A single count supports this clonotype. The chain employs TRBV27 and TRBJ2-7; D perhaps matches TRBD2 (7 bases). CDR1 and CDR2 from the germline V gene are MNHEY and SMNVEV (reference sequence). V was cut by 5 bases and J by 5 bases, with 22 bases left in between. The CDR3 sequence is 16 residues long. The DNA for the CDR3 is TGTGCCAGCAGTCTGGGAGGGGGGGAGGGCCCCGACGAGCAGTACTTC. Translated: CASSLGGGEGPDEQYF.

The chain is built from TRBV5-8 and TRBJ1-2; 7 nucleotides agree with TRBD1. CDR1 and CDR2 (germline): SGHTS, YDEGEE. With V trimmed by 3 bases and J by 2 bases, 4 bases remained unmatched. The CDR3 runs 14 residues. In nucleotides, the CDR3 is TGTGCCAGCAGCTGGGACAGACCCAACTATGGCTACACCTTC. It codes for CASSWDRPNYGYTF.

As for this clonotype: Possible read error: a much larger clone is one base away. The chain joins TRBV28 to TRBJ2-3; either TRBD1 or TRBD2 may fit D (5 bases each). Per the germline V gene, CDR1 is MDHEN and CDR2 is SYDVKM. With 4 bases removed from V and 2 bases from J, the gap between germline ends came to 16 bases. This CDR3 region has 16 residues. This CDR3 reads CASSSTVGTYTDTQYF. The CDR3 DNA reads TGTGCCAGCAGTTCCACCGTGGGGACGTACACAGATACGCAGTATTTT.

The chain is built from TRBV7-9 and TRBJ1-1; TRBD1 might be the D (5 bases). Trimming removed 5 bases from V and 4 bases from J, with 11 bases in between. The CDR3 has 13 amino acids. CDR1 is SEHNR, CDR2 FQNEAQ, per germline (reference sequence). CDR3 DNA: TGTGCCAGCAGCGTAGTCGGGGGCACTGAAGCTTTCTTT. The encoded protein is CASSVVGGTEAFF.

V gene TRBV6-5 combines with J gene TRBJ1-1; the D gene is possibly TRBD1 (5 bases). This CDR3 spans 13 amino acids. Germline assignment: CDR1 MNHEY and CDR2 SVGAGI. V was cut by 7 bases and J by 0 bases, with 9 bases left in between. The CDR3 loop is CASIRTLNTEAFF. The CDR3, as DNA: TGTGCCAGCATTCGGACACTGAACACTGAAGCTTTCTTT.

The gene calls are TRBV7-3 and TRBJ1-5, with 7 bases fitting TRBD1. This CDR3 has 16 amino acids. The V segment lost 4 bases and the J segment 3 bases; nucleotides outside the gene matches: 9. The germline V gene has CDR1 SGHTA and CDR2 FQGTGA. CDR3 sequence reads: CASSSKRQGINQPQHF. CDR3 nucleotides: TGTGCCAGCAGCTCAAAGAGACAGGGTATCAATCAGCCCCAGCATTTT. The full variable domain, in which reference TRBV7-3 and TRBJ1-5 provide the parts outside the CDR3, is GAGVSQTPSNKVTEKGKYVELRCDPISGHTALYWYRQSLGQGPEFLIYFQGTGAADDSGLPNDRFFAVRPEGSVSTLKIQRTERGDSAVYLCASSSKRQGINQPQHFGDGTRLSIL.

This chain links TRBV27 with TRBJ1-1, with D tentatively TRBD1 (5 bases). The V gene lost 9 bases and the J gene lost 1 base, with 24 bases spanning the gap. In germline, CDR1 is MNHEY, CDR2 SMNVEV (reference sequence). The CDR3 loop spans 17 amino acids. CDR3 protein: CASSSRGQAPGNTEAFF. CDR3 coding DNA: TGTGCCAGTTCATCGAGGGGCCAGGCCCCGGGGAACACTGAAGCTTTCTTT.